The entry that follows covers one TCR beta chain sequence. Its antigen is unknown. The data were produced by immunoSEQ multiplex PCR, yet TCRdb's version contains in-frame clones alone and is incomplete. The repertoire holds about 1.5 million clones, 95% to 99% seen once, with about 0.4% in the top ten. The CDR3 is 15 amino acids. Trimming at V came to 3 bases and at J to 2 bases, leaving 4 bases not matched to a gene. CDR1 and CDR2 (germline): SGHVS, FQNEAQ. The data originate from a study of shared clonotypes between healthy human individuals. Study results and caveats: Among the subsets, naive ones generally showed larger estimated richness than memory ones.

The V gene is TRBV7-8, the J gene TRBJ2-7; 10 nucleotides align to TRBD2. This TCR came from a man aged 25 to 40 in good health. Input material: naive CD4+ T cells sorted from blood. Subset described: CD45RA+ positively selected. This chain's CDR3 is CASSFALAGAYEQYF. CDR3 DNA: TGTGCCAGCAGCTTCGCGCTAGCGGGAGCCTACGAGCAGTACTTC. The complete variable domain, with remaining parts taken from reference TRBV7-8 and TRBJ2-7, reads GAGVSQSPRYKVAKRGQDVALRCDPISGHVSLFWYQQALGQGPEFLTYFQNEAQLDKSGLPSDRFFAERPEGSVSTLKIQRTQQEDSAVYLCASSFALAGAYEQYFGPGTRLTVT.